Following are 2 T cell receptor beta chains from one sample sequenced in a study of T cells in Graves' hyperthyroidism and ophthalmopathy (dated by TCRdb to the late 2010s). The method was multiplex PCR. TCRdb lists the instrument as Illumina HiSeq 2000. TCR beta CDR3 regions were amplified from RNA transcripts. The first round of RT-PCR for the TCR CDR3 was performed with the HTBI primer set and the Qiagen OneStep RT-PCR kit. Through fastp at Q25 and MiXCR, TCRdb rebuilt clones from the public reads, retaining in-frame beta chains. Records with the same CDR3 protein are collapsed into one entry carrying the most frequent genes and DNA. The sample yields around 570,000 distinct CDR3 sequences; 15% to 20% were counted once. Clones ranked in the top ten supply about 50% of the sample. Sequenced sample: blood. The source is a man between 40 and 49 years old with Graves' ophthalmopathy.

This clonotype was detected a few times. V gene TRBV6-1 combines with J gene TRBJ2-1; 7 bases fit TRBD1. V was pared by 6 bases and J by 9 bases, with 8 bases of the junction left unmatched. The CDR3 loop spans 13 amino acids. CDR1 MNHNS and CDR2 SASEGT come from the germline V gene. The CDR3 DNA is TGTGCCAGCAGCCCTGACAGGGTCCCTGAGCAGTTCTTC. It is translated as CASSPDRVPEQFF.

Ten or more counts support this clonotype. The chain joins TRBV20-1 to TRBJ2-1; a weak D match, TRBD2 (6 bases). The CDR3 runs to 15 residues. The germline V gene has CDR1 DFQATT and CDR2 SNEGSKA (reference sequence). The V and J ends lost 0 bases and 6 bases respectively, with 15 bases between them. The CDR3 bases are TGCAGTGCTAGAGATTGGGCTAGCGACACCAATGAGCAGTTCTTC. It specifies CSARDWASDTNEQFF.